Below are 22 T cell receptor beta chains sequenced from a single sample in a study of T cell changes during pregnancy in multiple sclerosis. Method: immunoSEQ multiplex PCR; TCRdb's copy keeps in-frame clones and lacks some. Found here are 45,000 to 55,000 clones, around 92% of them singletons; the top ten hold approximately 0.18%. This material consisted of CD4+ T cells from peripheral blood mononuclear cells, taken after pregnancy. The receptors were sampled from a female donor in good health, enrolled as a control in a pregnancy study.

The genes are TRBV4-1 and TRBJ1-1, with no clear D. The V end lost 1 base, the J end lost 3 bases, and 9 bases lay between the germline ends. Germline lookup yields CDR1 MGHRA and CDR2 YSYEKL. This CDR3 has 14 residues. The DNA for the CDR3 is TGCGCCAGCAGCCAAGCGAATCGGTACACTGAAGCTTTCTTT. This encodes CASSQANRYTEAFF.

This clone was seen just once. The genes are TRBV7-9 and TRBJ1-2; 7 bases are shared with TRBD1. V lost 4 bases to trimming and J lost 6 bases; unmatched junction nucleotides: 5. The CDR3 is 13 residues long. CDR1 is SEHNR and CDR2 is FQNEAQ in the germline V gene (reference sequence). This chain's CDR3 is CASSSQQGHGYTF. The CDR3 DNA is TGTGCCAGCAGCTCTCAACAGGGGCATGGCTACACCTTC.

The sample holds one count of this clone. V is TRBV29-1 and J is TRBJ2-3; D is unclear. The germline V gene has CDR1 SQVTM and CDR2 ANQGSEA. V lost 1 base and J 0 bases, leaving 5 bases between the germline ends. The CDR3 has 13 residues. Written as DNA, the CDR3 is TGCAGCGTTGAAGTCGGGAGCACAGATACGCAGTATTTT. It codes for CSVEVGSTDTQYF.

This clone appeared once. The gene calls are TRBV7-9 and TRBJ2-7, with D perhaps TRBD2 (6 bases). The length of the CDR3 is 13 residues. CDR1 SEHNR and CDR2 FQNEAQ come from the germline V gene (reference sequence). Trimming cost V 8 bases and J 2 bases, with 13 bases left between them. The CDR3 is CASVPGETYEQYF. The CDR3 DNA reads as TGTGCCAGCGTCCCGGGGGAGACCTACGAGCAGTACTTC.

This rearrangement joins TRBV18 to TRBJ2-5, with 10 positions matching TRBD1. The V and J ends lost 3 bases and 4 bases, in that order; junction bases with no gene match: 2. Looked up from germline, CDR1 is KGHSH and CDR2 is LQKENI. This CDR3 is built from 14 residues. The CDR3 nucleotides are TGTGCCAGCTCACCTCGACAGGGGGCAGAGACCCAGTACTTC. Its protein product is CASSPRQGAETQYF.

The J gene is TRBJ1-3, the V gene TRBV30; maybe TRBD1 (5 bases). CDR1 is GTSNPN and CDR2 is SVGIG in the germline V gene (reference sequence). The CDR3 is 13 residues long. The V gene lost 5 bases and the J gene lost 1 base, with 9 bases spanning the gap. The CDR3 sequence is CAWGADSGNTIYF. CDR3 DNA: TGTGCCTGGGGGGCGGATTCTGGAAACACCATATATTTT. Together with reference TRBV30 and TRBJ1-3, the CDR3 gives the full variable domain: SQTIHQWPATLVQPVGSPLSLECTVEGTSNPNLYWYRQAAGRGLQLLFYSVGIGQISSEVPQNLSASRPQDRQFILSSKKLLLSDSGFYLCAWGADSGNTIYFGEGSWLTVV.

The chain uses TRBV13 and TRBJ2-7, with D possibly TRBD1 on 6 matching bases. This CDR3 has 15 amino acids. Trimming shortened V by 3 bases and J by 1 base, and 13 bases separated the two germline ends. The germline V gene has CDR1 PRHDT and CDR2 FYEKMQ (reference sequence). The CDR3: CASSFQGKGSYEQYF. The CDR3 DNA sequence: TGTGCCAGCAGCTTCCAGGGGAAAGGGTCCTACGAGCAGTACTTC. Together with reference TRBV13 and TRBJ2-7, the CDR3 gives the full variable domain: AAGVIQSPRHLIKEKRETATLKCYPIPRHDTVYWYQQGPGQDPQFLISFYEKMQSDKGSIPDRFSAQQFSDYHSELNMSSLELGDSALYFCASSFQGKGSYEQYFGPGTRLTVT.

Only a few counts were recorded for this clone. V gene TRBV19 combines with J gene TRBJ2-2; 12 nucleotides align to TRBD2. Germline V gene data show CDR1 as LNHDA and CDR2 as SQIVND (reference sequence). The CDR3 has 16 residues. With V trimmed by 3 bases and J by 7 bases, 6 bases remained unmatched. CDR3 residues: CASSIPSGGAGGELFF. CDR3 bases: TGTGCCAGTAGTATCCCTAGCGGGGGGGCCGGCGGGGAGCTGTTTTTT.

V usage is TRBV5-4 and J usage is TRBJ1-1, with a weak D call TRBD1 (5 bases). CDR1 and CDR2 from the germline V gene are SGHNT and YYREEE (reference sequence). Trimming cost V 6 bases and J 1 base, with 13 bases left between them. This CDR3 region has 14 residues. The CDR3 region has the DNA TGTGCCAGCACCGTTGGGAGGGGGAACACTGAAGCTTTCTTT. Translation gives CASTVGRGNTEAFF. Based on the CDR3 plus reference TRBV5-4 and TRBJ1-1, the full variable domain is ETGVTQSPTHLIKTRGQQVTLRCSSQSGHNTVSWYQQALGQGPQFIFQYYREEENGRGNFPPRFSGLQFPNYSSELNVNALELDDSALYLCASTVGRGNTEAFFGQGTRLTVV.

The table lists this clone with a few counts. This rearrangement joins TRBV11-3 to TRBJ2-1; TRBD1 is a possible D gene (6 bases). The CDR3 has 14 amino acids. Looked up from germline, CDR1 is SGHNT and CDR2 is YENEEA. With 7 bases removed from V and 0 bases from J, the gap between germline ends came to 10 bases. CDR3 sequence (DNA): TGTGCCAGCAAGTCACAGGGCTCCTACAATGAGCAGTTCTTC. Residues: CASKSQGSYNEQFF.

This clone was picked up a small number of times. The chain joins TRBV14 to TRBJ1-6; possible D gene TRBD1, 5 bases. Per the germline V gene, CDR1 is SGHDN and CDR2 is FVKESK. The length of the CDR3 is 13 residues. V lost 1 base, J lost 10 bases, and 8 bases lay in between. The DNA of the CDR3 is TGTGCCAGCAGCCAAGGCCAGGGATCACCCCTCCACTTT. Translated: CASSQGQGSPLHF.

The chain recombines TRBV6-6 with TRBJ1-4, with D possibly being TRBD1 (6 bases). In germline, CDR1 is MNHNY, CDR2 SVGAGI (reference sequence). The CDR3 covers 14 residues. Trimming stripped 4 bases from V and 7 bases from J, with 13 bases between. The chain's CDR3 is CASSFRGGFEKLFF. CDR3 in DNA: TGTGCCAGCAGTTTCCGGGGGGGCTTTGAAAAACTGTTTTTT.

This clone was seen once. The chain employs TRBV23-1 and TRBJ1-2; perhaps TRBD1 as D (6 bases). TRBV23-1 is recorded as an ORF, its role being uncertain. The CDR3 length is 14 residues. V was shortened by 7 bases and J by 5 bases, with 17 bases between the two germline ends. DNA of the CDR3: TGCGCCAGCACTCCTTGGGGGGGCGGGTATGGCTACACCTTC. Its protein product is CASTPWGGGYGYTF.

This clone appeared a single time. The chain carries TRBV19 and TRBJ2-3; a possible D gene is TRBD2 (5 bases). CDR3 size: 12 residues. The V gene lost 9 bases and the J gene lost 2 bases, with 9 bases spanning the gap. The germline gives CDR1 LNHDA, CDR2 SQIVND (reference sequence). The CDR3 loop reads CASRGNTDTQYF. Here the CDR3 DNA reads TGTGCCAGCCGAGGGAACACAGATACGCAGTATTTT.

The V gene is TRBV19, the J gene TRBJ1-2; tentative D call: TRBD1 (5 bases). This CDR3 contains 15 residues. V gave up 1 base and J gave up 0 bases, with 9 bases separating them. Per the germline V gene, CDR1 is LNHDA and CDR2 is SQIVND (reference sequence). The CDR3 DNA follows: TGTGCCAGTAGTATAGGGGGCCGAGCTAACTATGGCTACACCTTC. Translation: CASSIGGRANYGYTF.

This sequence joins TRBV5-4 and TRBJ2-3; 8 positions agree with TRBD2. There are 17 residues in the CDR3. V was clipped by 4 bases and J by 5 bases; unmatched bases: 15. From germline, CDR1 is SGHNT and CDR2 YYREEE (reference sequence). CDR3 amino acids: CASSPPRGGGLGDTQYF. CDR3 DNA sequence: TGTGCCAGCAGCCCTCCCCGTGGCGGGGGGTTGGGAGATACGCAGTATTTT.

This chain connects TRBV16 to TRBJ1-2; D gene ambiguous. Germline CDR1 is KGHSY and CDR2 is FQNENV. Trimming took 2 bases from V and 7 from J, leaving 17 bases between them. The CDR3 extends over 15 amino acids. The CDR3 DNA sequence: TGTGCCAGCAGCCAAGGGTCTGCGGGAAAAGGTGGCTACACCTTC. Its protein is CASSQGSAGKGGYTF.

This chain links TRBV7-3 with TRBJ2-4; 10 bases are shared with TRBD2. Per the germline V gene, CDR1 is SGHTA and CDR2 is FQGTGA. The CDR3 is made up of 16 amino acids. Trimming took 5 bases from V and 3 from J; bases not matched to a gene: 7. In nucleotides, the CDR3 is TGTGCCAGCAGCCAGGAGCGGGGGGGAGGCAAAAACATTCAGTACTTC. Translated: CASSQERGGGKNIQYF. The full variable domain, in which reference TRBV7-3 and TRBJ2-4 provide the parts outside the CDR3, is GAGVSQTPSNKVTEKGKYVELRCDPISGHTALYWYRQSLGQGPEFLIYFQGTGAADDSGLPNDRFFAVRPEGSVSTLKIQRTERGDSAVYLCASSQERGGGKNIQYFGAGTRLSVL.

This clone was picked up one time. The V call is TRBV12-5, the J call TRBJ2-1; no clear D gene. Trimming removed 5 bases at V and 8 bases at J, with 16 bases between. The CDR3 is 14 amino acids. Germline CDR1 LGHNT, CDR2 FRNRAP. The CDR3 reads CASGLGFQSDEQFF. The DNA of the CDR3 is TGTGCTAGTGGTCTCGGGTTCCAGAGCGATGAGCAGTTCTTC.

The chain joins TRBV2 to TRBJ2-7; possibly TRBD1 for D (5 bases). V gave up 5 bases and J gave up 4 bases, with 9 bases separating them. The CDR3 contains 12 residues. The V gene's germline CDR1 is SNHLY and CDR2 FYNNEI. The CDR3 is CASSRQGYEQYF. As DNA, the CDR3 is TGTGCCAGCAGTAGGCAGGGTTACGAGCAGTACTTC. Combining the CDR3 with reference TRBV2 and TRBJ2-7 gives the whole variable domain EPEVTQTPSHQVTQMGQEVILRCVPISNHLYFYWYRQILGQKVEFLVSFYNNEISEKSEIFDDQFSVERPDGSNFTLKIRSTKLEDSAMYFCASSRQGYEQYFGPGTRLTVT.

The chain uses TRBV6-6 and TRBJ2-7; 10 nucleotides agree with TRBD1. Per germline, CDR1 MNHNY and CDR2 SVGAGI (reference sequence). V shed 7 bases, J shed 2 bases, and the junction held 5 bases outside the gene matches. This CDR3 is built from 14 residues. The CDR3 DNA sequence: TGTGCCAGCATCAAGGGACAGGGGACCTACGAGCAGTACTTC. Translating gives CASIKGQGTYEQYF.

This clone occurred once. Sequence at one end of the junction differs from germline and may be a read error. The same CDR3 can be traced to other DNA sequences in this sample. V gene TRBV5-6 combines with J gene TRBJ1-1; 7 bases agree with TRBD1. This CDR3 is built from 15 residues. In germline, CDR1 is SGHDT, CDR2 YYEEEE. CDR3 in DNA: TGTGCTAGCAGCTTGGTTCCAGGGGGAGTTGGTGAAGCTTTCTTT. Its translation is CASSLVPGGVGEAFF.